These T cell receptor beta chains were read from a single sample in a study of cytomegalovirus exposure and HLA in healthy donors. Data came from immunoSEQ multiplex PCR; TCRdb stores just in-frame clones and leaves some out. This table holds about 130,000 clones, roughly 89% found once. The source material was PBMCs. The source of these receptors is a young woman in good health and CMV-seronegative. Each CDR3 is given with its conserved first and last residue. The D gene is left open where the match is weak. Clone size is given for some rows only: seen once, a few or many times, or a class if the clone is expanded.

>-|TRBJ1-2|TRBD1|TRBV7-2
TGTGCCAGCAGCTTCCTGGCTGGGACAGTTAACTATGGCTACACCTTC
CASSFLAGTVNYGYTF
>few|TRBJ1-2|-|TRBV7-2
TGTGCCAGCAGCCCAGTCGGGGGCTATGGCTACACCTTC
CASSPVGGYGYTF
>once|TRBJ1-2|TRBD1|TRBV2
TGTGCCAGCAGTCCGGGACAGAAATATGGCTACACCTTC
CASSPGQKYGYTF
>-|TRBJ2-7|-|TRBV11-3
TGTGCCAGCAGCTCCTTCTACGAGCAGTACTTC
CASSSFYEQYF
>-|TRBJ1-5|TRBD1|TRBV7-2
TGTGCCAGCAGCCCGCCCCCAGGGGGGCAGCCCCAGCATTTT
CASSPPPGGQPQHF
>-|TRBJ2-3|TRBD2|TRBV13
TGTGCCAGCAGCTATCATAGCGGGAGGGCCGGAGATACGCAGTATTTT
CASSYHSGRAGDTQYF
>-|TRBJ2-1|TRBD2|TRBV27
TGTGCCAGCAGTTCACTAGCGGGAGGCTACAATGAGCAGTTCTTC
CASSSLAGGYNEQFF
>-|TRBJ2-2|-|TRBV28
TGTGCCAGCAGTTTACGGGCCAGGGGGGATCTGTCCGGGGAGCTGTTTTTT
CASSLRARGDLSGELFF
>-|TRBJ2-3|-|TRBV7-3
TGTGCCAGCAGCTTACTCGGGAGCTCAGATACGCAGTATTTT
CASSLLGSSDTQYF
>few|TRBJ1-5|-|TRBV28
TGTGCCAGCAGTTTATCGCGGTTCGGGAATCAGCCCCAGCATTTT
CASSLSRFGNQPQHF
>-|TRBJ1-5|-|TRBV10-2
TGCGCCAGCAGTGAGTGGGGGGATCAGCCCCAGCATTTT
CASSEWGDQPQHF
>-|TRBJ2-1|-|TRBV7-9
TGTGCCAGCAGCTTAGCCTACGCGGGAAGGGACAATGAGCAGTTCTTC
CASSLAYAGRDNEQFF
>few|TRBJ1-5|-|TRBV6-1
TGTGCCAGCAGTGACAGTATTCGACAGCCCCAGCATTTT
CASSDSIRQPQHF
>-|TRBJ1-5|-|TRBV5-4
TGTGCCAGCAGCTCCCCGAATCAGCCCCAGCATTTT
CASSSPNQPQHF
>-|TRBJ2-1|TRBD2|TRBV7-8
TGTGCCAGCAGCTTAGAGCTAGCGGGAGTTGTTGAGCAGTTCTTC
CASSLELAGVVEQFF
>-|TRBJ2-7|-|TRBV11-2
TGTGCCAGCAGCGTAGACGGGACAATCGGATCTGAGCAGTACTTC
CASSVDGTIGSEQYF
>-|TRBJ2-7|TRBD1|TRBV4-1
TGCGCCAGCAGCCATCGGGACAGGGAATACGAGCAGTACTTC
CASSHRDREYEQYF
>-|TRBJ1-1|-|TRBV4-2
TGTGCCAGCAGCCAAGAGCGGGGGGTGAACACTGAAGCTTTCTTT
CASSQERGVNTEAFF
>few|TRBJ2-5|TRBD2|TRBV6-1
TGTGCCAGCAGTGAGCAAGCGGGGGAACAAGAGACCCAGTACTTC
CASSEQAGEQETQYF
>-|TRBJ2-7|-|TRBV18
TGTGCCAGCTCACCAGGGTTGGCGGGTCCCTACGAGCAGTACTTC
CASSPGLAGPYEQYF
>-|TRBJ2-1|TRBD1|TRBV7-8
TGTGCCAGCAGCTCCCCGGACAGGGGAAATGAGCAGTTCTTC
CASSSPDRGNEQFF
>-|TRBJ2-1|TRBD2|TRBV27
TGTGCCAGCAGTCCCGGACTAGCGGGAGCATACAATGAGCAGTTCTTC
CASSPGLAGAYNEQFF
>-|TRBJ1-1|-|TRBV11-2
TGTGCCAGCAGCTTCTACGGGGTAGGGACTGAAGCTTTCTTT
CASSFYGVGTEAFF
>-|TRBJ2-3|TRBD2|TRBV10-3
TGTGCCATCAGGGCCGGGACTAGCATGGATACGCAGTATTTT
CAIRAGTSMDTQYF